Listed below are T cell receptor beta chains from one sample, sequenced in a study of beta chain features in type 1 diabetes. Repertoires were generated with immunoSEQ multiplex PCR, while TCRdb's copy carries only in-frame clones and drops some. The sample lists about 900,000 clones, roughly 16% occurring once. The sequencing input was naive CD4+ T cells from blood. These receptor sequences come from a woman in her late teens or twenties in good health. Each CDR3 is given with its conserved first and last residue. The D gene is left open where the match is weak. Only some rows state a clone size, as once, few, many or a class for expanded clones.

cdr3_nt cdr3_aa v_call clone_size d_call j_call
TGTGCCAGCAGTATATCGACTACCACCTACGAGCAGTACTTC CASSISTTTYEQYF TRBV28 - - TRBJ2-7
TGTGCCAGCAGTCACTTGGGTAGTGGCGGGAGGGTAAACACAGATACGCAGTATTTT CASSHLGSGGRVNTDTQYF TRBV2 once TRBD2 TRBJ2-3
TGTGCCAGCAGCCATCACCCCTCAGGGGGCCTTCCCTACGAGCAGTACTTC CASSHHPSGGLPYEQYF TRBV4-2 few TRBD1 TRBJ2-7
TGTGCCAGCAGCAACACCGGGACTAGCCCCTACGAGCAGTACTTC CASSNTGTSPYEQYF TRBV5-6 few TRBD2 TRBJ2-7
TGCGCCAGCAGCTTGGTTTTAGCGCAATACAATGAGCAGTTCTTC CASSLVLAQYNEQFF TRBV5-1 few - TRBJ2-1
TGCGCCAGCAGCTTGGGACTAGCGGGAGTTTGGGGCAATGAGCAGTTCTTC CASSLGLAGVWGNEQFF TRBV5-1 few TRBD2 TRBJ2-1
TGTGCCAGCAGATGGACCGCGAACTCTGGGGCCAACGTCCTGACTTTC CASRWTANSGANVLTF TRBV7-3 - - TRBJ2-6
TGTGCCAGCACAAGGGGAAAGTCTGGGGCCAACGTCCTGACTTTC CASTRGKSGANVLTF TRBV6-5 few - TRBJ2-6
TGTGCCAGCAGTTTCGTGGACAATTTGCGGAATGAGCAGTTCTTC CASSFVDNLRNEQFF TRBV27 few - TRBJ2-1
TGTGCCAGCAGTGAACTTAAGGGGTGGTACGAGCAGTACTTC CASSELKGWYEQYF TRBV2 - - TRBJ2-7
TGTGCCAGCAGAGGGGTTAGGGGTAACACCGGGGAGCTGTTTTTT CASRGVRGNTGELFF TRBV2 few - TRBJ2-2
TGTGCCAGCAGTAGATACAGGGTTGGGCCTGAAGCTTTCTTT CASSRYRVGPEAFF TRBV6-5 - - TRBJ1-1
TGTGCCAGCAGCACTAAACAGGGACGAGGGAGCACAGATACGCAGTATTTT CASSTKQGRGSTDTQYF TRBV5-4 - - TRBJ2-3
TGTGCCAGCTCACCACGGGAGGACAGGGACTATGGCTACACCTTC CASSPREDRDYGYTF TRBV18 - TRBD1 TRBJ1-2
TGTGCCAGCAGCCAACAGGGTTGGGGGCAGTTCTTC CASSQQGWGQFF TRBV7-9 - - TRBJ2-1
TGTGCCAGCAGCTTCGTCGGGTTCGTCTCCTACGAGCAGTACTTC CASSFVGFVSYEQYF TRBV7-2 - - TRBJ2-7
TGTGCCAGCAGCTTAGGTAGCATTCAGTACTTC CASSLGSIQYF TRBV7-3 - - TRBJ2-4
TGTGCCAGCAGCACCAGGGGGCTGGGGATAGGCTACAATGAGCAGTTCTTC CASSTRGLGIGYNEQFF TRBV14 few TRBD1 TRBJ2-1
TGCAGCGTTGGTGGTACAGGGGCGAGCAATCAGCCCCAGCATTTT CSVGGTGASNQPQHF TRBV29-1 - TRBD1 TRBJ1-5
TGTGCCAGCTCAACGGGGAATTCGGATACGCAGTATTTT CASSTGNSDTQYF TRBV18 - - TRBJ2-3
TGTGCCAGCAGATCAATCCGGGACAGCAAATCCAATGAGCAGTTCTTC CASRSIRDSKSNEQFF TRBV11-2 - TRBD1 TRBJ2-1
TGTGCCAGCAGCTTAACTGGGAGGGACACCGGGGAGCTGTTTTTT CASSLTGRDTGELFF TRBV7-2 few TRBD2 TRBJ2-2
TGTGCCAGCAGTCCCTCTAGGGGGCACTACGAGCAGTACTTC CASSPSRGHYEQYF TRBV7-2 - TRBD1 TRBJ2-7
TGTGCAGCCAGGGGGCGGGACAAGGGAACCTACGAGCAGTACTTC CAARGRDKGTYEQYF TRBV6-5 - TRBD1 TRBJ2-7